The rows below give T cell receptor beta chains drawn from one sample of a study of cytomegalovirus exposure and HLA in healthy donors. Data came from immunoSEQ multiplex PCR; TCRdb stores just in-frame clones and leaves some out. The sample consists of about 55,000 clones, about 77% of them appearing once. The sequenced sample consisted of PBMCs. Receptors were obtained from a female donor in good health and CMV-seronegative. CDR3s include the opening cysteine and the closing phenylalanine or tryptophan.

CDR3aa	j_gene	v_gene
CASSAGGNSYEQYF	TRBJ2-7	TRBV19
CAARQEAQETQYF	TRBJ2-5	TRBV10-3
CASSVGTVRPAQYF	TRBJ2-3	TRBV9
CASSPMTGANSPLHF	TRBJ1-6	TRBV18
CAISERGRDTQYF	TRBJ2-3	TRBV10-3
CASSRGGKETQYF	TRBJ2-5	TRBV25-1
CASSQEYNPRDWGYTF	TRBJ1-2	TRBV4-1
CASSPSASGVANTGELFF	TRBJ2-2	TRBV4-1
CASSRGTSGREGETQYF	TRBJ2-5	TRBV19
CASSDSTSGSNEQFF	TRBJ2-1	TRBV6-4
CASSLESGVNTGELFF	TRBJ2-2	TRBV5-1
CASSATGAVRGYTF	TRBJ1-2	TRBV5-1
CASSFVSPRDEQFF	TRBJ2-1	TRBV11-1
CASSVSRDRAFYEQYF	-	TRBV2
CASSLFLDRASGNTIYF	TRBJ1-3	TRBV7-9